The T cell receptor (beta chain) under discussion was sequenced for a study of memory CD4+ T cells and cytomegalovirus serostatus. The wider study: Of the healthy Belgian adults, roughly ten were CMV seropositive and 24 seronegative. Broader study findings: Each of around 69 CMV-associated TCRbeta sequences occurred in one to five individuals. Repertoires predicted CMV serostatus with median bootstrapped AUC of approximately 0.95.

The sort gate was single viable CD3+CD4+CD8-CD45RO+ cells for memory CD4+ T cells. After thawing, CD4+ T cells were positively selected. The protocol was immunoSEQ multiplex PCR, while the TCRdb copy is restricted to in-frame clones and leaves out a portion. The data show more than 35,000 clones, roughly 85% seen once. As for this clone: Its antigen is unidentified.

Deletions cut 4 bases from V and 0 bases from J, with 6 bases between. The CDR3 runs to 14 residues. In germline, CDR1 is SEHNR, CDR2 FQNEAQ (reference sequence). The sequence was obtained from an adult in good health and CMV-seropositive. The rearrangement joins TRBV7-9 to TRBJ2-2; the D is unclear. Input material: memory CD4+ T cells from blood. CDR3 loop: CASSSETNTGELFF. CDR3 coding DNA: TGTGCCAGCAGCTCGGAGACGAACACCGGGGAGCTGTTTTTT.